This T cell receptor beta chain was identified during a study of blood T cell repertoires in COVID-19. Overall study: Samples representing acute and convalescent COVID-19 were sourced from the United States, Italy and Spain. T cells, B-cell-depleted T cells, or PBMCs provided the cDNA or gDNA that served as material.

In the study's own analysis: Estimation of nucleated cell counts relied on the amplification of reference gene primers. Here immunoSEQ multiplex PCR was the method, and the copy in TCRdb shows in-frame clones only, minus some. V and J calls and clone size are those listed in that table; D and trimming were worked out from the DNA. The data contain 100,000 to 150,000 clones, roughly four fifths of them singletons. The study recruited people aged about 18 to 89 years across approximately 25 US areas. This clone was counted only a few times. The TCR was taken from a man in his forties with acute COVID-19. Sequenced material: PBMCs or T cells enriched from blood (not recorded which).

CDR3 protein: CASSLQAHEQYF. The CDR3 DNA reads TGTGCCAGCAGCCTGCAGGCCCACGAGCAGTACTTC. V gene TRBV3-1 (or the pseudogene TRBV3-2) combines with J gene TRBJ2-7; no reliable D call. This CDR3 is 12 amino acids long. The germline V gene encodes CDR1 LGHDT and CDR2 YNNKEL (reference sequence). Trimming left V 4 bases short and J 5 bases short, with 9 bases between.